Each of the 8 T cell receptor beta chains below was sequenced from the same sample in a study of T cells in Graves' hyperthyroidism and ophthalmopathy. TCR beta CDR3 regions were amplified from RNA. The TCR CDR3 first-round RT-PCR relied on the HTBI primer set. TCRdb recomputed calls from the multiplex PCR reads with MiXCR, one row per CDR3 protein. The sample consists of about 700,000 distinct CDR3 sequences, 12% to 15% of them appearing once. The sequenced material came from blood. Receptors were obtained from a woman between 18 and 30 years old with Graves' hyperthyroidism.

The chain is built from TRBV6-2 or TRBV6-3 and TRBJ2-7, with 11 bases aligning to TRBD2. Germline loops: CDR1 MNHEY, CDR2 SVGEGT. The V segment lost 4 bases and the J segment 4 bases; nucleotides outside the gene matches: 6. This CDR3 region has 15 residues. CDR3 coding DNA: TGTGCCAGCAGTTGGGGCCTAGCGGGAGGATACGAGCAGTACTTC. Its protein is CASSWGLAGGYEQYF.

The genes are TRBV2 and TRBJ2-7; 8 nucleotides align to TRBD1. The junction had 2 bases not matched to a gene; V was cut back by 2 bases and J by 2 bases. Germline V gene lookup returns CDR1 SNHLY and CDR2 FYNNEI. The CDR3 has 14 residues. The CDR3 nucleotides read TGTGCCAGCAGTGAAAAGACAGGGGCCTACGAGCAGTACTTC. This gives the protein CASSEKTGAYEQYF. The variable domain in full, completed from reference TRBV2 and TRBJ2-7, reads EPEVTQTPSHQVTQMGQEVILRCVPISNHLYFYWYRQILGQKVEFLVSFYNNEISEKSEIFDDQFSVERPDGSNFTLKIRSTKLEDSAMYFCASSEKTGAYEQYFGPGTRLTVT.

This clonotype was seen repeatedly, ten times or more. The J gene is TRBJ2-7, the V gene TRBV11-2; TRBD1 matches at 7 bases. Germline V gene data show CDR1 as SGHAT and CDR2 as FQNNGV. V lost 0 bases, J lost 7 bases, and 9 bases stayed unmatched. The CDR3 totals 15 residues. The chain's CDR3 is CASSLDYDRVWEQYF. For the CDR3, the DNA is TGTGCCAGCAGCTTAGATTACGACAGGGTGTGGGAGCAGTACTTC.

The genes are TRBV10-1 and TRBJ2-2, with D possibly called TRBD1 or TRBD2 (5 bases each). The CDR3 has 14 residues. Germline values: CDR1 WNHNN, CDR2 SYGVQD (reference sequence). The germline V and J ends were trimmed by 4 bases and 5 bases, with 11 bases remaining between them. CDR3 residues: CASSVEGRTGELFF. The CDR3 DNA follows: TGCGCCAGCAGTGTCGAGGGGCGGACCGGGGAGCTGTTTTTT.

In its sample, this clonotype was seen a few times. The V call is TRBV12-3 or TRBV12-4, the J call TRBJ2-5; D is unresolved. Trimming removed 6 bases from V and 5 bases from J, with 16 bases in between. The CDR3 covers 14 residues. The CDR3 DNA is TGTGCCAGCAGCCAAACTCAGCTGGGGGAGACCCAGTACTTC. As protein: CASSQTQLGETQYF.

This clonotype was counted ten times or more. The chain carries TRBV27 and TRBJ2-2; perhaps D is TRBD1 or TRBD2 (6 bases each). The V gene lost 6 bases and the J gene lost 4 bases, with 24 bases spanning the gap. Per germline, CDR1 MNHEY and CDR2 SMNVEV (reference sequence). The CDR3 length is 18 residues. The chain's CDR3 is CASSLFPPGALRTGELFF. Written as DNA, the CDR3 is TGTGCCAGCAGCCTTTTCCCCCCGGGGGCACTTCGCACCGGGGAGCTGTTTTTT.

The chain uses TRBV12-3 or TRBV12-4 and TRBJ2-7; 8 bases match TRBD2. V shed 8 bases and J 3 bases; nucleotides not matched to a gene: 9. The CDR3 spans 14 residues. The CDR3 loop is CASGVIAGSYEQYF. As DNA, the CDR3 is TGTGCCAGCGGGGTTATAGCGGGAAGCTACGAGCAGTACTTC.

Ten or more counts support this clonotype. CDR3 region: CASSQDRESWTDTQYF. CDR3 nucleotide sequence: TGTGCCAGCAGCCAAGATCGGGAGTCTTGGACAGATACGCAGTATTTT. The chain employs TRBV4-2 and TRBJ2-3; weak D call: TRBD2 (6 bases). The CDR3 is 16 amino acids. Per germline, CDR1 LGHNA and CDR2 YNFKEQ. V lost 0 bases and J lost 3, with 13 bases in between.